Presented here are 21 T cell receptor beta chains from one specimen sequenced in a study of cytomegalovirus exposure and HLA in healthy donors. PCR was performed using 60 Vbeta and 13 Jbeta primers. Generated by immunoSEQ multiplex PCR, the TCRdb table keeps only in-frame clones and is missing some. There are about 130,000 clones in the sample; approximately 80% occur only once, and 4.2% lies in the top ten. The specimen sequenced was PBMCs. Receptor source: a male donor in good health and CMV-seropositive.

The chain is built from TRBV2 and TRBJ2-7; 8 bases fit TRBD1. Germline V gene sequence: CDR1 SNHLY, CDR2 FYNNEI. The CDR3 length is 13 residues. V trimming: 6 bases; J trimming: 5 bases; junction bases outside the gene matches: 6. The CDR3 DNA follows: TGTGCCAGCAGGGCAGGGGGCAGGGACGAGCAGTACTTC. This translates into CASRAGGRDEQYF.

This clone was seen a handful of times. Germline is not matched at one junction end, which may reflect a read error. The chain recombines TRBV7-9 with TRBJ2-5; no definite D call. The CDR3 covers 17 residues. The germline gives CDR1 SEHNR, CDR2 FQNEAQ (reference sequence). The CDR3: CSSSTRTVLEVDETQYF. CDR3 coding DNA: TGTTCCAGCAGCACCAGAACTGTGTTAGAGGTAGACGAGACCCAGTACTTC.

The rearrangement links TRBV13 to TRBJ1-2; 7 bases agree with TRBD1. The CDR3 is made up of 13 amino acids. The V gene end was trimmed by 5 bases and the J gene end by 7 bases; junction bases not matched to a gene: 7. The germline V gene encodes CDR1 PRHDT and CDR2 FYEKMQ (reference sequence). Here the CDR3 DNA reads TGTGCCAGCAGCGCCCCGGACAGGTTTGGCTACACCTTC. Protein product: CASSAPDRFGYTF.

Of note for this clone: The junction departs from the called germline gene at one end, perhaps through a read error. The chain couples TRBV7-8 to TRBJ2-4, with 7 bases aligning to TRBD2. Germline V gene sequence: CDR1 SGHVS, CDR2 FQNEAQ. The CDR3 loop spans 15 amino acids. CDR3 sequence reads: CASSDWGGSKNSQYF. DNA of the CDR3: TGTGCCAGCAGCGATTGGGGGGGATCCAAAAACAGTCAGTACTTC. The full variable domain, rest sourced from reference TRBV7-8 and TRBJ2-4, is GAGVSQSPRYKVAKRGQDVALRCDPISGHVSLFWYQQALGQGPEFLTYFQNEAQLDKSGLPSDRFFAERPEGSVSTLKIQRTQQEDSAVYLCASSDWGGSKNSQYFGAGTRLSVL.

The V call is TRBV5-6, the J call TRBJ1-6; no firm D call. The CDR3 sequence is 14 residues long. Germline V gives CDR1 SGHDT, CDR2 YYEEEE. V gave up 0 bases and J gave up 7 bases, with 8 bases separating them. CDR3 sequence (DNA): TGTGCCAGCAGCTTGGTCCCGGGGAATTCACCCCTCCACTTT. It is translated as CASSLVPGNSPLHF.

The chain carries TRBV5-5 and TRBJ2-2; a possible D gene is TRBD1 (6 bases). The germline V gene has CDR1 SGHKS and CDR2 YYEKEE (reference sequence). This CDR3 contains 16 residues. V dropped 3 bases and J dropped 2 bases, with 14 bases sitting between them. The CDR3 reads CASSSRGGGNTGELFF. The CDR3 bases are TGTGCCAGCAGCTCGCGAGGGGGTGGAAACACCGGGGAGCTGTTTTTT. The whole variable domain, remainder taken from reference TRBV5-5 and TRBJ2-2, is DAGVTQSPTHLIKTRGQQVTLRCSPISGHKSVSWYQQVLGQGPQFIFQYYEKEERGRGNFPDRFSARQFPNYSSELNVNALLLGDSALYLCASSSRGGGNTGELFFGEGSRLTVL.

V and J are TRBV6-1 and TRBJ2-6; 9 bases map to TRBD1. Germline CDR1 is MNHNS and CDR2 is SASEGT. The V and J ends lost 8 bases and 4 bases, in that order; junction bases with no gene match: 6. The CDR3 sequence is 15 residues long. The CDR3 DNA follows: TGTGCCAGCGGGGACAGGGTCTCCGGGGCCAACGTCCTGACTTTC. It is translated as CASGDRVSGANVLTF.

The chain carries TRBV12-2 and TRBJ1-4; the D segment call TRBD1 is taken from the table without a DNA check. TRBV12-2 represents a pseudogene. This CDR3 has 14 residues. The CDR3: CASRAEQGHEKLFF. CDR3 nucleotide sequence: TGTGCAAGTCGCGCAGAACAGGGTCATGAAAAACTGTTTTTT.

The CDR3 bases are TGTGCCAGCAGCCCTGATTACAGGGGAGTGGACATTCAGTACTTC. Amino acids: CASSPDYRGVDIQYF. This chain connects TRBV7-9 to TRBJ2-4, with 7 bases identical to TRBD1. Germline assignment: CDR1 SEHNR and CDR2 FQNEAQ (reference sequence). V trimming: 5 bases; J trimming: 8 bases; junction bases outside the gene matches: 12. CDR3 length: 15 amino acids.

The rearrangement links TRBV21-1 to TRBJ2-5; TRBD2 is taken as the D call from the table, unchecked against the DNA. TRBV21-1 is a listed pseudogene. The CDR3 totals 16 residues. CDR3 region: CASSKGERGFEETQYF. DNA of the CDR3: TGTGCCAGCAGCAAAGGGGAGCGGGGGTTCGAGGAGACCCAGTACTTC.

The rearrangement uses TRBV14 and TRBJ2-1; TRBD2 aligns across 9 bases. This CDR3 region has 14 residues. Germline loops: CDR1 SGHDN, CDR2 FVKESK. With V trimmed by 2 bases and J by 7 bases, 3 bases remained unmatched. The CDR3: CASSQSLAGNEQFF. The CDR3, as DNA: TGTGCCAGCAGCCAATCACTAGCGGGTAATGAGCAGTTCTTC. Based on the CDR3 plus reference TRBV14 and TRBJ2-1, the full variable domain is EAGVTQFPSHSVIEKGQTVTLRCDPISGHDNLYWYRRVMGKEIKFLLHFVKESKQDESGMPNNRFLAERTGGTYSTLKVQPAELEDSGVYFCASSQSLAGNEQFFGPGTRLTVL.

This sequence joins TRBV28 and TRBJ1-1, with 8 bases lining up with TRBD1. The V gene's germline CDR1 is MDHEN and CDR2 SYDVKM. The CDR3 loop spans 14 amino acids. Trimming at V came to 5 bases and at J to 5 bases, leaving 7 bases not matched to a gene. The CDR3 DNA is TGTGCCAGCAGTCCCCGGACAGGGCCGACTGAAGCTTTCTTT. Encoded protein: CASSPRTGPTEAFF.

V and J are TRBV4-2 and TRBJ1-2; 9 nucleotides agree with TRBD1. Germline assignment: CDR1 LGHNA and CDR2 YNFKEQ. V shed 0 bases and J 3 bases; nucleotides not matched to a gene: 17. The CDR3 length is 20 residues. The CDR3 nucleotides read TGTGCCAGCAGCCAAGATCTATTGGGGGACAGGGTGGGTTCGCACTATGGCTACACCTTC. It yields the protein CASSQDLLGDRVGSHYGYTF.

This clone appeared a few times. The gene calls are TRBV5-4 and TRBJ2-2; 7 positions agree with TRBD1. Germline CDR1 is SGHNT and CDR2 is YYREEE (reference sequence). This CDR3 region has 15 residues. Trimming removed 4 bases from V and 5 bases from J; junction bases left unmatched: 8. Here the CDR3 reads CASSPTQTGTGELFF. Written as DNA, the CDR3 is TGTGCCAGCAGCCCAACCCAGACAGGGACCGGGGAGCTGTTTTTT.

The rearrangement links TRBV6-1 to TRBJ2-7; 9 bases align to TRBD1. This CDR3 spans 16 amino acids. V lost 4 bases, J lost 1 base, and 8 bases stayed unmatched. Germline V gene data show CDR1 as MNHNS and CDR2 as SASEGT. The CDR3 reads CASSGGQGRASYEQYF. The CDR3 nucleotides read TGTGCCAGCAGTGGGGGACAGGGTCGGGCGTCCTACGAGCAGTACTTC.

In nucleotides, the CDR3 is TGCAGCGTTGAAGGGCGGACAGGCTATGGCTACACCTTC. This codes for CSVEGRTGYGYTF. V is TRBV29-1 and J is TRBJ1-2; 7 nucleotides align to TRBD1. In germline, CDR1 is SQVTM, CDR2 ANQGSEA. V trimming: 1 base; J trimming: 4 bases; junction bases outside the gene matches: 3. This CDR3 has 13 residues.

V and J are TRBV14 and TRBJ2-7; perhaps TRBD1 as D (5 bases). Germline V gene data show CDR1 as SGHDN and CDR2 as FVKESK. This CDR3 region has 15 residues. The germline V and J ends were trimmed by 2 bases and 2 bases, with 13 bases remaining between them. The CDR3 loop is CASSQRYRPPYEQYF. The CDR3, as DNA: TGTGCCAGCAGCCAACGGTACAGGCCGCCCTACGAGCAGTACTTC.

This clone was observed once. DNA of the CDR3: TGCGCCAGCAGCTTGCAGGCAGGGTCCTACAATGAGCAGTTCTTC. Its protein product is CASSLQAGSYNEQFF. The V call is TRBV5-1, the J call TRBJ2-1; tentatively, D is TRBD1 (5 bases). V was clipped by 1 base and J by 1 base, with 9 bases between them. The CDR3 covers 15 residues. CDR1 SGHRS and CDR2 YFSETQ come from the germline V gene.

CDR3 nucleotide sequence: TGTGCCAGCAGTTACCCGGGATCGCGCGAAGCTTTCTTT. It translates to CASSYPGSREAFF. V is TRBV6-5 and J is TRBJ1-1, with D unresolved. The ends were cut back, 2 bases at V and 8 bases at J, with 12 bases in the middle. Germline CDR1 and CDR2: MNHEY and SVGAGI. The CDR3 is made up of 13 amino acids.

This rearrangement joins TRBV5-1 to TRBJ1-2; 11 nucleotides align to TRBD1. Germline-derived CDR1 and CDR2 are SGHRS and YFSETQ. The CDR3 runs to 14 residues. V was clipped by 4 bases and J by 7 bases; unmatched bases: 6. In nucleotides, the CDR3 is TGCGCCAGCAGCCCCCGGGGACAGGGGGGTGGCTACACCTTC. Encoded protein: CASSPRGQGGGYTF.

The chain recombines TRBV5-6 with TRBJ2-7; D is uncertain. The V end lost 2 bases, the J end lost 1 base, and 7 bases lay between the germline ends. The germline V gene encodes CDR1 SGHDT and CDR2 YYEEEE. The CDR3 spans 13 residues. CDR3 nucleotide sequence: TGTGCCAGCAGCTTCCCGGAGTCCTACGAGCAGTACTTC. It yields the protein CASSFPESYEQYF.